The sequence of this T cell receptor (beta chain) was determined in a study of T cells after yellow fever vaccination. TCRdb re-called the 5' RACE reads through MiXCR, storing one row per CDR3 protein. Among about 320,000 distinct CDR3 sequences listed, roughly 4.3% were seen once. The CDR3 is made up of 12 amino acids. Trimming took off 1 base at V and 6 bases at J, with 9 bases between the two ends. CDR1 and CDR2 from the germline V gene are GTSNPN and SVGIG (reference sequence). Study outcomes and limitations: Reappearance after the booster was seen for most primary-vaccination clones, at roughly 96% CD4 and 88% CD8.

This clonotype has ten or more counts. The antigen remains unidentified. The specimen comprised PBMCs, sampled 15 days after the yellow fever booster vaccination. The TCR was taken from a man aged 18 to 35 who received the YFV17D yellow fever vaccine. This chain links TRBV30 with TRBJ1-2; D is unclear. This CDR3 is CAWSARPDGYTF. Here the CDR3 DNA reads TGTGCCTGGAGTGCCCGCCCGGATGGCTACACCTTC.